This record concerns one T cell receptor beta chain sequence. Its antigen is as yet unknown. Germline V gene lookup returns CDR1 MDHEN and CDR2 SYDVKM. V was cut by 3 bases and J by 6 bases, with 18 bases left in between. The CDR3 has 17 amino acids. This record comes from a study of shared clonotypes between healthy human individuals. Study-wide points: Naive subsets generally had larger estimated richness than memory subsets.

At the deep level, the assay was run. Libraries were prepared by immunoSEQ multiplex PCR; TCRdb keeps only in-frame clonotypes and omits some of them. The table has roughly 2.4 million clones, roughly 95% seen once. The sequence was obtained from a young man in good health. The chain recombines TRBV28 with TRBJ1-6, with D possibly TRBD1 on 5 matching bases. Sequencing used naive CD4+ T cells sorted from blood. Noted subset: CD45RA+ positively selected. CDR3 loop: CASSFPQGSGLNSPLHF. CDR3 coding DNA: TGTGCCAGCAGTTTCCCCCAGGGATCCGGACTTAATTCACCCCTCCACTTT.